The source of this T cell receptor (beta chain) is a study of T-cell memory formation after mild COVID-19. Study results and caveats: That cross-reactive memory joined was suggested by some responding clones appearing in pre-infection memory.

Turning to this clonotype: The antigen remains undetermined.

TCRdb processed the 5' RACE reads anew with MiXCR; each CDR3 protein has one entry. In the table there are a few hundred thousand distinct CDR3 sequences, under 20% of which are singletons. V lost 1 base to trimming and J lost 3 bases, with 13 bases between them. The CDR3 is 16 residues long. Germline CDR1 LGHNA, CDR2 YNFKEQ. The sequencing input was PBMCs or a T cell subset sorted from them (not recorded which). The TCR was taken from a man aged 18 to 29 who had mild COVID-19 (a few samples of this study predate the infection). Cell type and time point are not known. The chain links TRBV4-2 to TRBJ1-3; D perhaps matches TRBD1 (5 bases). The CDR3 coding sequence is TGTGCCAGCAGCCAAGTTTCGACAGAGAATGGAAACACCATATATTTT. Translated: CASSQVSTENGNTIYF.